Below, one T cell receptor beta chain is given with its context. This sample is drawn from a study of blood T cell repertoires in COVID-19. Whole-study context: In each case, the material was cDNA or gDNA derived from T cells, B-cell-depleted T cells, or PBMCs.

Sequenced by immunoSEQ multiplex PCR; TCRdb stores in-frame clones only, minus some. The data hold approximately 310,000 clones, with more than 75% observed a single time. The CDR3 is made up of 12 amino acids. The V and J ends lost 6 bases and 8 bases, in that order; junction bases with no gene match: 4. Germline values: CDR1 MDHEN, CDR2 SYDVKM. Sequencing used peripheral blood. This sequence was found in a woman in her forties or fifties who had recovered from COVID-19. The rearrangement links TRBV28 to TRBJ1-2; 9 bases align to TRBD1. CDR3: CASSGTGIGYTF. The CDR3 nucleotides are TGTGCCAGCAGCGGGACAGGGATCGGCTACACCTTC.